This T cell receptor beta chain derives from a study of blood T cell repertoires in COVID-19. Background on the study: Italy, Spain and the United States were the sources of the convalescent and acute COVID-19 samples. Sample material is recorded as cDNA or gDNA derived from T cells, B-cell-depleted T cells, or PBMCs.

This CDR3 spans 14 amino acids. The V end was cut by 7 bases, the J end by 8 bases, with 17 bases between. Germline V gives CDR1 MDHEN, CDR2 SYDVKM. How the authors handled the data: Reference gene primer amplification gave nucleated cell count estimates. Using immunoSEQ multiplex PCR, the repertoire was profiled, and TCRdb retains in-frame clones only, with some absent. That table is the source of V, J and clone size, and D and trimming were worked out from the DNA. The table lists roughly 410,000 clones, over 75% of them singletons. The source material was peripheral blood. The chain carries TRBV28 and TRBJ1-4; D is unresolved. The clonotype was recovered from a woman aged 40 to 49 with COVID-19, enrolled during active disease. The CDR3 loop reads CASIREGQGEKLFF. The CDR3 DNA follows: TGTGCCAGCATTCGGGAGGGCCAAGGCGAAAAACTGTTTTTT.